The 28 T cell receptor beta chains in this list originate from one sample, sequenced in a study of shared clonotypes between healthy human individuals. Assay used: immunoSEQ multiplex PCR; TCRdb lists only in-frame clones, some missing. The repertoire holds about 2.5 million clones, 92% seen once, with 0.37% in the top ten. The material sequenced was naive CD4+ T cells from PBMCs. Subset in this sample: CD45RA+ positively selected. The receptor set was obtained from a young man in good health. Some clones in this sample may be carry-over from other donors' samples.

The chain links TRBV27 to TRBJ1-1; a possible D gene is TRBD1 (6 bases). The CDR3 spans 17 residues. Trimming left V 2 bases short and J 3 bases short, with 19 bases between. From germline, CDR1 is MNHEY and CDR2 SMNVEV (reference sequence). CDR3 amino acids: CASSLLPLGGRHTEAFF. For the CDR3, the DNA is TGTGCCAGCAGTTTACTCCCCCTGGGGGGGCGACACACTGAAGCTTTCTTT.

This CDR3 is CASRPLAGDGYNEQFF. For the CDR3, the DNA is TGTGCCAGCAGACCCCTAGCGGGAGACGGCTACAATGAGCAGTTCTTC. The V call is TRBV2, the J call TRBJ2-1, with TRBD2 matching over 10 bases. The CDR3 is made up of 16 amino acids. With 6 bases clipped from V and 3 bases from J, the junction kept 8 bases outside the gene matches. Germline V gives CDR1 SNHLY, CDR2 FYNNEI.

V and J are TRBV7-8 and TRBJ2-1; TRBD2 agrees at 12 bases. Looked up from germline, CDR1 is SGHVS and CDR2 is FQNEAQ. V lost 5 bases to trimming and J lost 8 bases; unmatched junction nucleotides: 7. The CDR3 is 15 residues long. This chain's CDR3 is CASSQTSGRGHEQFF. The CDR3 DNA follows: TGTGCCAGCAGCCAGACTAGCGGGAGAGGGCATGAGCAGTTCTTC.

This chain's CDR3 is CASSDRGPGEKLFF. The DNA for the CDR3 is TGCGCCAGCAGCGACAGGGGGCCCGGAGAAAAACTGTTTTTT. The chain combines TRBV5-1 with TRBJ1-4; 10 nucleotides line up with TRBD1. The CDR3 is 14 residues long. V lost 4 bases, J lost 8 bases, and 5 bases stayed unmatched. CDR1 is SGHRS and CDR2 is YFSETQ in the germline V gene.

This clone has only one observation. This chain connects TRBV18 to TRBJ2-5, with 7 bases aligning to TRBD1. CDR1 is KGHSH, CDR2 LQKENI, per germline. CDR3 size: 15 residues. V lost 3 bases and J lost 0; bases outside the gene matches: 4. In DNA form, the CDR3 reads TGTGCCAGCTCACCCGACGACAGGGACCAAGAGACCCAGTACTTC. Its protein product is CASSPDDRDQETQYF.

The chain couples TRBV5-1 to TRBJ2-1; 10 bases line up with TRBD2. Germline CDR1 SGHRS, CDR2 YFSETQ. Trimming removed 3 bases from V and 7 bases from J; junction bases left unmatched: 10. This CDR3 comprises 16 residues. CDR3 nucleotide sequence: TGCGCCAGCAGCTACCTAGCGGGAGCGTCGGCAAATGAGCAGTTCTTC. This gives the protein CASSYLAGASANEQFF.

This chain's CDR3 is CAISESLAGGDSDTQYF. The CDR3 DNA reads as TGTGCCATCAGTGAGTCCTTAGCGGGAGGAGATTCAGATACGCAGTATTTT. The rearrangement joins TRBV10-3 to TRBJ2-3; the match to TRBD2 covers 10 bases. The V segment lost 0 bases and the J segment 4 bases; nucleotides outside the gene matches: 7. Germline V gene data show CDR1 as ENHRY and CDR2 as SYGVKD. The CDR3 extends over 17 amino acids.

This chain links TRBV4-1 with TRBJ2-1, with D possibly TRBD2 on 6 matching bases. CDR3 length: 16 residues. Germline loops: CDR1 MGHRA, CDR2 YSYEKL. V was pared by 4 bases and J by 4 bases, with 17 bases between. This chain's CDR3 is CASSPTGLAVYNEQFF. CDR3 DNA: TGCGCCAGCAGCCCGACGGGACTCGCCGTGTACAATGAGCAGTTCTTC.

This clone came up a few times. The V and J genes are TRBV6-6 and TRBJ1-1; TRBD1 matches at 8 bases. This CDR3 contains 15 residues. V dropped 7 bases and J dropped 1; count of bases not matched to a gene: 8. CDR1 and CDR2 (germline): MNHNY, SVGAGI (reference sequence). The CDR3 coding sequence is TGTGCCAGCACTCCCCAAGGACAGGGGAACACTGAAGCTTTCTTT. Its protein is CASTPQGQGNTEAFF.

This clone was seen once. Other DNA sequences in this sample translate to the same CDR3. This sequence joins TRBV29-1 and TRBJ1-5, with 7 bases fitting TRBD1. This CDR3 has 13 residues. Germline V CDR1 and CDR2: SQVTM, ANQGSEA. The junction had 9 bases not matched to a gene; V was cut back by 6 bases and J by 7 bases. The CDR3 nucleotides read TGCAGCGTCCTACAGGGGTGGGACCAGCCCCAGCATTTT. Translation gives CSVLQGWDQPQHF. The whole variable domain, remainder taken from reference TRBV29-1 and TRBJ1-5, is SAVISQKPSRDICQRGTSLTIQCQVDSQVTMMFWYRQQPGQSLTLIATANQGSEATYESGFVIDKFPISRPNLTFSTLTVSNMSPEDSSIYLCSVLQGWDQPQHFGDGTRLSIL.

The chain is built from TRBV18 and TRBJ1-1; D gene ambiguous. This CDR3 spans 13 amino acids. The germline V gene encodes CDR1 KGHSH and CDR2 LQKENI. Trimming left V 0 bases short and J 5 bases short, with 7 bases between. The CDR3 is CASSPPVRTEAFF. CDR3 in DNA: TGTGCCAGCTCACCACCGGTACGGACTGAAGCTTTCTTT.

The J gene is TRBJ2-7, the V gene TRBV9, with D perhaps matching TRBD2 (6 bases). Trimming removed 0 bases at V and 3 bases at J, with 16 bases between. Germline assignment: CDR1 SGDLS and CDR2 YYNGEE. The CDR3 has 16 residues. CDR3 nucleotide sequence: TGTGCCAGCAGCGTAGCTGGGGTAGCGGCGCACTACGAGCAGTACTTC. It codes for CASSVAGVAAHYEQYF.

The chain couples TRBV28 to TRBJ2-7; D might be TRBD2 (6 bases). The CDR3 extends over 15 amino acids. Trimming took off 5 bases at V and 0 bases at J, with 14 bases between the two ends. The germline CDR1 and CDR2 sequences are MDHEN and SYDVKM. The CDR3 sequence is CASSTRDGGSYEQYF. Here the CDR3 DNA reads TGTGCCAGCAGTACCCGGGACGGGGGCTCCTACGAGCAGTACTTC.

This clone came up once. The chain joins TRBV18 to TRBJ2-7, with D tentatively TRBD2 (5 bases). The CDR3 contains 14 residues. In germline, CDR1 is KGHSH, CDR2 LQKENI. The V end was cut by 1 base, the J end by 0 bases, with 7 bases between. The CDR3 bases are TGTGCCAGCTCACCACTTGAGGGCTCCTACGAGCAGTACTTC. Amino acid sequence: CASSPLEGSYEQYF.

The chain links TRBV4-1 to TRBJ2-1, with 7 positions matching TRBD2. The CDR3 loop spans 18 amino acids. Germline V gene lookup returns CDR1 MGHRA and CDR2 YSYEKL. The V and J ends lost 0 bases and 0 bases, in that order; junction bases with no gene match: 8. The DNA for the CDR3 is TGCGCCAGCAGCCAAGAAAAGGACGGGAGGAGCTCCTACAATGAGCAGTTCTTC. It translates to CASSQEKDGRSSYNEQFF.

The V call is TRBV5-4, the J call TRBJ1-1; no reliable D call. Germline V CDR1 and CDR2: SGHNT, YYREEE (reference sequence). The CDR3 length is 14 residues. With 4 bases removed from V and 1 base from J, the gap between germline ends came to 11 bases. CDR3 sequence reads: CASSTSATNTEAFF. The CDR3 DNA is TGTGCCAGCAGCACCTCAGCTACGAACACTGAAGCTTTCTTT.

The chain employs TRBV5-1 and TRBJ2-2, with 8 bases aligning to TRBD2. V shed 0 bases, J shed 5 bases, and the junction held 6 bases outside the gene matches. The germline CDR1 and CDR2 sequences are SGHRS and YFSETQ. This CDR3 has 16 amino acids. CDR3 DNA: TGCGCCAGCAGCTTGGCTGCGGGAGGTGGGACCGGGGAGCTGTTTTTT. Protein sequence: CASSLAAGGGTGELFF. The full variable domain, its missing parts supplied by reference TRBV5-1 and TRBJ2-2, is KAGVTQTPRYLIKTRGQQVTLSCSPISGHRSVSWYQQTPGQGLQFLFEYFSETQRNKGNFPGRFSGRQFSNSRSEMNVSTLELGDSALYLCASSLAAGGGTGELFFGEGSRLTVL.

The V call is TRBV25-1, the J call TRBJ2-7; D is unclear. The germline V gene has CDR1 MGHDK and CDR2 SYGVNS. This CDR3 spans 16 amino acids. The V and J ends lost 8 bases and 0 bases respectively, with 20 bases between them. The CDR3: CASPKTTLETSYEQYF. Here the CDR3 DNA reads TGTGCCAGCCCAAAGACCACCCTAGAAACCTCCTACGAGCAGTACTTC.

The rearrangement uses TRBV6-5 and TRBJ2-7; D is perhaps TRBD1 or TRBD2 (6 bases each). The CDR3 is 14 amino acids. The V and J ends lost 4 bases and 7 bases respectively, with 17 bases between them. Germline loops: CDR1 MNHEY, CDR2 SVGAGI. The CDR3 protein is CASSFDRTREEQYF. Here the CDR3 DNA reads TGTGCCAGCAGTTTCGACAGGACTCGGGAGGAGCAGTACTTC.

V gene TRBV2 combines with J gene TRBJ2-3; D not certain. The CDR3 loop spans 13 amino acids. V lost 3 bases and J 4 bases, leaving 8 bases between the germline ends. The V gene's germline CDR1 is SNHLY and CDR2 FYNNEI. This chain's CDR3 is CASSEPPSDTQYF. The CDR3 DNA is TGTGCCAGCAGTGAGCCGCCGTCAGATACGCAGTATTTT.

This clone has just one count. The J gene is TRBJ1-3, the V gene TRBV9; TRBD1 might be the D (6 bases). Germline lookup yields CDR1 SGDLS and CDR2 YYNGEE. The CDR3 is 14 residues long. V was pared by 4 bases and J by 2 bases, with 10 bases between. The CDR3 here is CASSPGVAGNTIYF. The CDR3, as DNA: TGTGCCAGCAGCCCAGGGGTCGCTGGAAACACCATATATTTT.

The chain has TRBV5-8 and TRBJ2-3; TRBD2 aligns across 10 bases. J lost 8 bases, V lost 4 bases, and 13 bases had no gene match. Germline V CDR1 and CDR2: SGHTS, YDEGEE. This CDR3 is built from 16 residues. CDR3 nucleotide sequence: TGTGCCAGCAGCCCCCGGCGTCTAGCGGGAGAAGTTACGCAGTATTTT. Amino acid sequence: CASSPRRLAGEVTQYF.

The genes are TRBV5-6 and TRBJ1-2; 7 bases fit TRBD1. Germline values: CDR1 SGHDT, CDR2 YYEEEE. V was pared by 0 bases and J by 3 bases, with 5 bases of the junction left unmatched. This CDR3 region has 15 residues. The CDR3 is CASSLDPGGYYGYTF. DNA of the CDR3: TGTGCCAGCAGCTTGGACCCAGGGGGGTACTATGGCTACACCTTC.

The chain is built from TRBV27 and TRBJ2-6; D gene unclear. Looked up from germline, CDR1 is MNHEY and CDR2 is SMNVEV (reference sequence). The CDR3 runs to 15 residues. The ends were cut back, 6 bases at V and 0 bases at J, with 9 bases in the middle. CDR3 protein: CASRVGYSGANVLTF. The CDR3 DNA is TGTGCCAGCAGGGTGGGTTACTCTGGGGCCAACGTCCTGACTTTC.

This sequence joins TRBV7-8 and TRBJ2-3; perhaps TRBD2 as D (6 bases). This CDR3 region has 14 residues. The ends were cut back, 1 base at V and 10 bases at J, with 15 bases in the middle. The germline V gene has CDR1 SGHVS and CDR2 FQNEAQ. For the CDR3, the DNA is TGTGCCAGCAGCTTAGTCCGCGGGGCGGAAGCGCAGTATTTT. Amino acid sequence: CASSLVRGAEAQYF.

As concerns this clone: The same CDR3 also results from other DNA sequences found in this sample. The chain combines TRBV30 with TRBJ1-2; no definite D call. CDR3 size: 11 residues. Germline CDR1 reads GTSNPN; CDR2 reads SVGIG (reference sequence). V dropped 1 base and J dropped 7 bases, with 7 bases sitting between them. In nucleotides, the CDR3 is TGTGCCTGGAGTGACGGAGGTGGCTACACCTTC. Residues: CAWSDGGGYTF.

On this clone: The same CDR3 arises from other DNA sequences in this sample as well. The rearrangement uses TRBV5-4 and TRBJ1-2; D gene unclear. The CDR3 spans 12 residues. V dropped 4 bases and J dropped 4 bases, with 8 bases sitting between them. CDR1 and CDR2 from the germline V gene are SGHNT and YYREEE (reference sequence). The CDR3 protein is CASSPQGYGYTF. As DNA, the CDR3 is TGTGCCAGCAGCCCCCAAGGCTATGGCTACACCTTC. The full variable domain, completed using reference TRBV5-4 and TRBJ1-2, is ETGVTQSPTHLIKTRGQQVTLRCSSQSGHNTVSWYQQALGQGPQFIFQYYREEENGRGNFPPRFSGLQFPNYSSELNVNALELDDSALYLCASSPQGYGYTFGSGTRLTVV.

V usage is TRBV7-2 and J usage is TRBJ2-5, with D tentatively TRBD2 (6 bases). CDR1 is SGHTA, CDR2 FQGNSA, per germline. The CDR3 has 14 residues. Trimming took off 5 bases at V and 2 bases at J, with 12 bases between the two ends. The CDR3 is CASSRGSSQETQYF. For the CDR3, the DNA is TGTGCCAGCAGCCGGGGGTCCTCTCAAGAGACCCAGTACTTC.